Listed here is a single TCR beta chain. Antigen: not known. The CDR3 runs 16 residues. CDR1 and CDR2 from the germline V gene are LNHDA and SQIVND (reference sequence). The V and J ends lost 4 bases and 8 bases, in that order; junction bases with no gene match: 16. The data stem from a study of cytomegalovirus exposure and HLA in healthy donors. Study context: Researchers previously reported finding fewer than 120 million unique TCR beta sequences from approximately 190 million T cells.

The study ran its PCR with 60 Vbeta and 13 Jbeta primers. Produced via immunoSEQ multiplex PCR; TCRdb's table is partial and in-frame only. The repertoire holds some 150,000 clones, with about 75% as singletons. The study, taken as a whole, reports: Presence/absence analyses took donor sequencing depth as roughly uniform.

The sequence was collected from a woman aged 35 to 49 in good health and CMV-seronegative. The sequenced material came from PBMCs. This rearrangement joins TRBV19 to TRBJ1-1; 7 nucleotides match TRBD1. The CDR3, as DNA: TGTGCCAGTAGTAGGGGGTACAGGGGAATGAGCGGGGAAGCTTTCTTT. It yields the protein CASSRGYRGMSGEAFF.